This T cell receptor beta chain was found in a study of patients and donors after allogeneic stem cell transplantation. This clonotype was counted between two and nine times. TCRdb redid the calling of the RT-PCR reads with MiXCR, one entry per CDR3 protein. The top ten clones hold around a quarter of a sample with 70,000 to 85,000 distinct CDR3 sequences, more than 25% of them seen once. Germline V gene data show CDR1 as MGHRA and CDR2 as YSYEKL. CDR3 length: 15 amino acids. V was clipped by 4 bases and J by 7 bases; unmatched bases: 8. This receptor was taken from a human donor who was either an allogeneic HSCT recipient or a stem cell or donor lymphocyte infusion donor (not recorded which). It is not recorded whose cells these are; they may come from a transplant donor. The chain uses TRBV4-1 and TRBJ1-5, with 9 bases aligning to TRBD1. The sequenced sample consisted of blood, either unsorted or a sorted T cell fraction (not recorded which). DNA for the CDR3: TGCGCCAGCAGCCGAATGGGACAGGGTCACCAGCCCCAGCATTTT. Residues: CASSRMGQGHQPQHF.